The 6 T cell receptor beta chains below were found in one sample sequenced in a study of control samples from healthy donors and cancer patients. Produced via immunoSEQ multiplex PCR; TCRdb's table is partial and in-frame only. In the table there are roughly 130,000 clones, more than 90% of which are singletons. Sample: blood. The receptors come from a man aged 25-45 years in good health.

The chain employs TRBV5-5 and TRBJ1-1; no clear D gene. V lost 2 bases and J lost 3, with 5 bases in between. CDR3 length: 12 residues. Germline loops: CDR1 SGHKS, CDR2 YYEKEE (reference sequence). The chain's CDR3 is CASSFSDTEAFF. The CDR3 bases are TGTGCCAGCAGCTTTAGTGACACTGAAGCTTTCTTT.

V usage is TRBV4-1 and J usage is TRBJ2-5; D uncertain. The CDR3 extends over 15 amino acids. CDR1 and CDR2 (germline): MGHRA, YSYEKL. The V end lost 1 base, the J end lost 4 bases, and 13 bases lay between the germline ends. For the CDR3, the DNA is TGCGCCAGCAGCCAAGTCGCCATAAGTCCAGAGACCCAGTACTTC. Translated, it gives CASSQVAISPETQYF.

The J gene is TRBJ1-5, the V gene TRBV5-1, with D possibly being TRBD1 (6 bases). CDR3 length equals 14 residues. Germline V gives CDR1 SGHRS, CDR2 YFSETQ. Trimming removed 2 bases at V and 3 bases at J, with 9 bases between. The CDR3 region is CASSLQGSNQPQHF. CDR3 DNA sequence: TGCGCCAGCAGCTTACAGGGTTCCAATCAGCCCCAGCATTTT. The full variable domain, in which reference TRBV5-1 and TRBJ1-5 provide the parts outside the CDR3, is KAGVTQTPRYLIKTRGQQVTLSCSPISGHRSVSWYQQTPGQGLQFLFEYFSETQRNKGNFPGRFSGRQFSNSRSEMNVSTLELGDSALYLCASSLQGSNQPQHFGDGTRLSIL.

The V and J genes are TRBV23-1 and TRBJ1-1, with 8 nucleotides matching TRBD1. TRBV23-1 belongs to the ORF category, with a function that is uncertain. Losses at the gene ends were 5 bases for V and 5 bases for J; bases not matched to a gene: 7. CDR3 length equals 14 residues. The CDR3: CASSANQGATEAFF. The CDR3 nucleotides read TGCGCCAGCAGTGCAAACCAGGGGGCTACTGAAGCTTTCTTT.

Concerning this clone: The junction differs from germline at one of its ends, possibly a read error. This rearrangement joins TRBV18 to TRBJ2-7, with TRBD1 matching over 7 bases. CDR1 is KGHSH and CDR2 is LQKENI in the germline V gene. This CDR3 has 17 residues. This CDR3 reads CASSYCTRDSRSCEQYF. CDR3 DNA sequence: TGTGCCAGCTCATACTGTACCCGGGACAGCAGGTCCTGCGAGCAGTACTTC.

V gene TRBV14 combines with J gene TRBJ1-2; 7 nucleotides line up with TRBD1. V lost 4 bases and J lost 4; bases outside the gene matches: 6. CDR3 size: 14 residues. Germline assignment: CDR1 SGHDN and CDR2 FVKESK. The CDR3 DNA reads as TGTGCCAGCAGCCCGATGACAGGGCCCTATGGCTACACCTTC. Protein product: CASSPMTGPYGYTF.